This T cell receptor (beta chain) was observed in a study of blood T cell repertoires in COVID-19. Study details: PBMCs, B-cell-depleted T cells, or T cells provided the cDNA or gDNA that made up the material.

Seattle patients were enrolled during active infection and followed longitudinally. The CDR3 has 15 amino acids. Trimming removed 4 bases from V and 3 bases from J; junction bases left unmatched: 6. The germline V gene has CDR1 SGHDT and CDR2 YYEEEE. Per the original data handling: Scientists estimated how many nucleated cells there were by amplifying reference gene primers. Sequencing used immunoSEQ multiplex PCR; TCRdb keeps in-frame clones, though not all of them. That table supplies the V and J calls and clone size; D and trimming were determined from the DNA. The sample contains 300,000 to 400,000 clones, 90% of which appear only once.

The V call is TRBV5-6, the J call TRBJ2-3; 9 bases are a match to TRBD1. This clonotype was obtained from a woman between 25 and 40 years old with COVID-19, enrolled during active disease. Sequenced input: peripheral blood. Written as DNA, the CDR3 is TGTGCCAGCAGCCCCGGGACAGGGAGGACAGATACGCAGTATTTT. Protein product: CASSPGTGRTDTQYF.